This TCR beta chain was sequenced for a study of T cells in Graves' hyperthyroidism and ophthalmopathy. Stable disease denoted Graves' hyperthyroidism without ophthalmopathy progression within 18 months. Points from the study as a whole: Appearing also in blood were most of the thyroid clonotypes expanded above 0.001.

RNA transcripts served as the template for amplifying TCR beta CDR3 regions. The HTBI primer set served for first-round RT-PCR of the TCR CDR3. TCRdb independently ran MiXCR on the multiplex PCR reads; one entry per CDR3 protein. The sample gives a few hundred thousand distinct CDR3 sequences, around 20% of which show up once; around 27% is in the top ten. With respect to this clonotype: Its antigen is still unknown.

Sequencing was performed on blood. The clonotype was recovered from a man aged 18 to 29 with Graves' hyperthyroidism.

The CDR3 loop reads CASSSRDRPEQYF. The DNA of the CDR3 is TGTGCCAGCAGCTCACGAGACAGACCCGAGCAGTACTTC. The chain recombines TRBV7-6 with TRBJ2-7; perhaps TRBD1 as D (5 bases). The CDR3 is 13 residues long. V shed 4 bases and J shed 6 bases, with 13 bases lying between them. Germline V CDR1 and CDR2: SGHVS, FNYEAQ.